One and the same sample provided the 8 T cell receptor beta chains below, sequenced in a study of blood T cell repertoires in COVID-19. Repertoires were generated with immunoSEQ multiplex PCR, while TCRdb's copy carries only in-frame clones and drops some. The sample lists just under 55,000 clones; roughly 87% were seen once. The specimen was peripheral blood. The receptors shown here come from a woman between 55 and 75 years old with acute or convalescent COVID-19.

This chain uses TRBV5-6 with TRBJ1-2; D may be TRBD1 (5 bases). The CDR3 is made up of 15 amino acids. V lost 2 bases and J lost 0, with 11 bases in between. Germline V gene data show CDR1 as SGHDT and CDR2 as YYEEEE. This CDR3 is CASSLGTGANYGYTF. In DNA, the CDR3 is TGTGCCAGCAGCTTAGGGACGGGAGCTAACTATGGCTACACCTTC.

The chain has TRBV5-1 and TRBJ2-3, with 7 bases identical to TRBD2. Germline lookup yields CDR1 SGHRS and CDR2 YFSETQ. The J segment lost 0 bases and the V segment lost 4 bases, leaving 8 bases of the junction unmatched. The CDR3 is 16 residues long. CDR3 protein: CASSPRTSASTDTQYF. DNA of the CDR3: TGCGCCAGCAGCCCTAGGACTAGTGCTAGCACAGATACGCAGTATTTT. The variable domain in full, with the rest retrieved from reference TRBV5-1 and TRBJ2-3, is KAGVTQTPRYLIKTRGQQVTLSCSPISGHRSVSWYQQTPGQGLQFLFEYFSETQRNKGNFPGRFSGRQFSNSRSEMNVSTLELGDSALYLCASSPRTSASTDTQYFGPGTRLTVL.

This rearrangement joins TRBV5-5 to TRBJ1-5; D gene ambiguous. This CDR3 is built from 15 residues. Germline assignment: CDR1 SGHKS and CDR2 YYEKEE (reference sequence). The ends were cut back, 0 bases at V and 7 bases at J, with 14 bases in the middle. This CDR3 is CASSLVGGRSQPQHF. In nucleotides, the CDR3 is TGTGCCAGCAGCTTGGTAGGCGGTAGGTCCCAGCCCCAGCATTTT.

The CDR3 loop is CASSPRAGRTEAFF. For the CDR3, the DNA is TGTGCCAGCAGCCCCCGGGCGGGACGAACTGAAGCTTTCTTT. The V and J genes are TRBV3-1 (or the pseudogene TRBV3-2) and TRBJ1-1, with D tentatively TRBD1 (5 bases). The germline V gene encodes CDR1 LGHDT and CDR2 YNNKEL (reference sequence). V lost 4 bases to trimming and J lost 5 bases, with 14 bases between them. The CDR3 has 14 residues.

This sequence joins TRBV5-1 and TRBJ2-3, with 9 positions matching TRBD1. J gave up 3 bases and V 4 bases, and 3 bases lay outside the gene matches. There are 14 residues in the CDR3. Germline values: CDR1 SGHRS, CDR2 YFSETQ. The CDR3 region has the DNA TGCGCCAGCAGCCCAGGACAGGGGACAGATACGCAGTATTTT. This sequence encodes CASSPGQGTDTQYF.

This chain connects TRBV2 to TRBJ1-4, with 7 nucleotides matching TRBD1. Per germline, CDR1 SNHLY and CDR2 FYNNEI. The CDR3 loop spans 15 amino acids. The ends lost 6 bases at V and 3 bases at J; junction bases unmatched: 7. The CDR3 is CASSGLQGSNEKLFF. In nucleotides, the CDR3 is TGTGCCAGCAGCGGGTTACAGGGGTCTAATGAAAAACTGTTTTTT.

This sequence joins TRBV7-8 and TRBJ2-2; 10 bases match TRBD1. With V trimmed by 3 bases and J by 6 bases, 7 bases remained unmatched. The germline V gene encodes CDR1 SGHVS and CDR2 FQNEAQ. This CDR3 is built from 16 residues. CDR3 amino acids: CASSFRDRGGAGELFF. As DNA, the CDR3 is TGTGCCAGCAGCTTCCGGGACAGGGGAGGAGCCGGGGAGCTGTTTTTT.

The genes are TRBV7-3 and TRBJ2-7; possible D gene TRBD1, 6 bases. Between the trimmed V and J ends, which lost 2 bases and 2 bases, there was a span of 13 bases. CDR3 length equals 15 residues. Germline CDR1 reads SGHTA; CDR2 reads FQGTGA. The CDR3 nucleotides are TGTGCCAGCAGCTTAGGGGCCGGGACAACCTACGAGCAGTACTTC. Protein: CASSLGAGTTYEQYF.